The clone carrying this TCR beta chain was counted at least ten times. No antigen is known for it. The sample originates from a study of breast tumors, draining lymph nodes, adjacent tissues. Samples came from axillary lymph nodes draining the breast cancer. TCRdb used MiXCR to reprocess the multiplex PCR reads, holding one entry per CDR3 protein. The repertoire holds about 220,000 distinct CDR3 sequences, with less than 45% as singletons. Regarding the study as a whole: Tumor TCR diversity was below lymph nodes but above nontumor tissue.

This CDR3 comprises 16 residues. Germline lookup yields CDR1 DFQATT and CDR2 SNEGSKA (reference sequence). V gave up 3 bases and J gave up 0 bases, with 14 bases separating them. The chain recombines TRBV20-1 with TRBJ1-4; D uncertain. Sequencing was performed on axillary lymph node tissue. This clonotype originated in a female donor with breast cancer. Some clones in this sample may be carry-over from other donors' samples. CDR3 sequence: CSASGGGFATNEKLFF. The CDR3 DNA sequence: TGCAGTGCTAGTGGCGGCGGGTTCGCAACTAATGAAAAACTGTTTTTT.